This T cell receptor (beta chain) stems from a study of T cells in Graves' hyperthyroidism and ophthalmopathy. Whole-study findings and limits: Most thyroid clonotypes expanded above 0.001 appeared in blood too.

Researchers amplified the TCR beta CDR3 regions from RNA transcripts. The HTBI primer set drove a first-round RT-PCR of the TCR CDR3. Using its own MiXCR run on the multiplex PCR reads, TCRdb lists one record per CDR3 protein. Altogether fewer than 800,000 distinct CDR3 sequences are present, about 15% being singletons, with the ten largest covering around 8.1%. This clonotype was detected a few times. Its antigen is still unknown. Sequenced material: blood. The clonotype originates from a man aged 18 to 30 with Graves' hyperthyroidism.

The chain's CDR3 is CSVPGIYSYNEQFF. The CDR3 DNA sequence: TGCAGCGTGCCCGGGATATACTCCTACAATGAGCAGTTCTTC. V and J are TRBV29-1 and TRBJ2-1; a possible D gene is TRBD2 (5 bases). Trimming pared 6 bases from V and 0 bases from J, leaving 12 bases between. The CDR3 totals 14 residues. CDR1 is SQVTM, CDR2 ANQGSEA, per germline.